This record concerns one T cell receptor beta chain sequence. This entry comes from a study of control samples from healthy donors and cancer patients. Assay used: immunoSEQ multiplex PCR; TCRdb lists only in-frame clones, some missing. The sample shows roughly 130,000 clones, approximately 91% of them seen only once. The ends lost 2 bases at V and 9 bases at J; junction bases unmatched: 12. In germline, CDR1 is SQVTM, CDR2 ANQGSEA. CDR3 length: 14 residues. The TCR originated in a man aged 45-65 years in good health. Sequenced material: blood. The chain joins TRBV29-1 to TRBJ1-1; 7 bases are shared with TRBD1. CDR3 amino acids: CSVEYDRVRAQAFF. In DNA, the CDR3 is TGCAGCGTTGAATATGACAGGGTAAGAGCCCAAGCTTTCTTT.